The rows below give T cell receptor beta chains drawn from one sample of a study of blood T cell repertoires in COVID-19. Sequencing was performed with immunoSEQ multiplex PCR; in TCRdb, only in-frame clones are kept and a portion is missing. The sample lists 150,000 to 200,000 clones, about 90% occurring once. The sample was peripheral blood. The receptors come from a man between 60 and 75 years old with active or convalescent COVID-19. Both conserved end residues are part of each CDR3. The D gene is left open where the match is weak. For some rows the clone size is stated as once, few or many, or as a class when expanded; others skip it.

abundance: -
d_gene: TRBD1
j_gene: TRBJ2-3
v_gene: TRBV6-5
CDR3aa: CASRDRDRGSGTQYF
CDR3nt: TGTGCCAGCAGAGACCGAGACAGGGGATCGGGGACGCAGTATTTT

abundance: -
d_gene: TRBD1
j_gene: TRBJ1-2
v_gene: TRBV2
CDR3aa: CASSMTGGISNYGYTF
CDR3nt: TGTGCCAGCAGTATGACAGGGGGCATTTCTAACTATGGCTACACCTTC

abundance: -
d_gene: TRBD2
j_gene: TRBJ2-2
v_gene: TRBV4-2
CDR3aa: CASSQVALSGGAPGELFF
CDR3nt: TGTGCCAGCAGCCAAGTTGCCCTTAGCGGGGGGGCACCCGGGGAGCTGTTTTTT

abundance: -
d_gene: TRBD1
j_gene: TRBJ2-2
v_gene: TRBV18
CDR3aa: CASSRFRTGDTGELFF
CDR3nt: TGTGCCAGCTCACGGTTCCGGACAGGGGACACCGGGGAGCTGTTTTTT

abundance: once
d_gene: TRBD2
j_gene: TRBJ2-7
v_gene: TRBV5-4
CDR3aa: CASSPGTSGGGYSYEQYF
CDR3nt: TGTGCCAGCAGCCCCGGGACTAGCGGGGGGGGATACTCCTACGAGCAGTACTTC

abundance: -
d_gene: -
j_gene: TRBJ2-7
v_gene: TRBV7-2
CDR3aa: CASSRERFYEQYF
CDR3nt: TGTGCCAGCAGCAGAGAGCGGTTCTACGAGCAGTACTTC

abundance: -
d_gene: -
j_gene: TRBJ1-2
v_gene: TRBV15
CDR3aa: CATSRDRGDGYTF
CDR3nt: TGTGCCACCAGCAGAGATCGCGGGGATGGCTACACCTTC

abundance: -
d_gene: -
j_gene: TRBJ2-5
v_gene: TRBV5-6
CDR3aa: CASSLDSFQETQYF
CDR3nt: TGTGCCAGCAGCTTGGACAGCTTCCAAGAGACCCAGTACTTC

abundance: few
d_gene: -
j_gene: TRBJ1-5
v_gene: TRBV6-1
CDR3aa: CASSERVRVENQPQHF
CDR3nt: TGTGCCAGCAGTGAAAGGGTCAGGGTTGAGAATCAGCCCCAGCATTTT

abundance: -
d_gene: -
j_gene: TRBJ1-4
v_gene: TRBV6-5
CDR3aa: CASSRTATNEKLFF
CDR3nt: TGTGCCAGCAGCCGGACAGCAACTAATGAAAAACTGTTTTTT

abundance: -
d_gene: TRBD2
j_gene: TRBJ2-3
v_gene: TRBV9
CDR3aa: CASSFTGLAGGASTDTQYF
CDR3nt: TGTGCCAGCAGCTTCACCGGACTAGCGGGGGGGGCTAGCACAGATACGCAGTATTTT

abundance: -
d_gene: TRBD1
j_gene: TRBJ2-1
v_gene: TRBV29-1
CDR3aa: CSVERDRGNEQFF
CDR3nt: TGCAGCGTTGAAAGGGACAGGGGAAATGAGCAGTTCTTC

abundance: -
d_gene: -
j_gene: TRBJ1-2
v_gene: TRBV15
CDR3aa: CATSREIWGGYGYTF
CDR3nt: TGTGCCACCAGCCGAGAAATATGGGGGGGCTATGGCTACACCTTC

abundance: -
d_gene: TRBD2
j_gene: TRBJ2-1
v_gene: TRBV4-1
CDR3aa: CASSQRGGSSYNEQFF
CDR3nt: TGCGCCAGCAGCCAACGGGGGGGAAGCTCCTACAATGAGCAGTTCTTC

abundance: -
d_gene: TRBD1
j_gene: TRBJ1-2
v_gene: TRBV12-3/TRBV12-4
CDR3aa: CASSLARGHGYTF
CDR3nt: TGTGCCAGCAGTTTAGCCAGGGGGCATGGCTACACCTTC

abundance: -
d_gene: -
j_gene: TRBJ1-5
v_gene: TRBV19
CDR3aa: CASKVGDYQPQHF
CDR3nt: TGTGCCAGTAAAGTAGGTGACTATCAGCCCCAGCATTTT

abundance: once
d_gene: TRBD1
j_gene: TRBJ2-5
v_gene: TRBV2
CDR3aa: CASSLTGGGTQYF
CDR3nt: TGTGCCAGCAGTTTGACAGGGGGAGGGACCCAGTACTTC

abundance: -
d_gene: -
j_gene: TRBJ1-1
v_gene: TRBV2
CDR3aa: CASTEQGFSTEAFF
CDR3nt: TGTGCCAGCACTGAACAGGGTTTCAGCACTGAAGCTTTCTTT

abundance: few
d_gene: TRBD1
j_gene: TRBJ1-5
v_gene: TRBV2
CDR3aa: CASNLQGGNNQPQHF
CDR3nt: TGTGCCAGCAATCTACAGGGGGGAAATAATCAGCCCCAGCATTTT

abundance: -
d_gene: -
j_gene: TRBJ1-2
v_gene: TRBV27
CDR3aa: CASSLSRAGAWGYTF
CDR3nt: TGTGCCAGCAGTTTATCGCGGGCAGGGGCTTGGGGCTACACCTTC

abundance: once
d_gene: TRBD1
j_gene: TRBJ1-5
v_gene: TRBV24-1
CDR3aa: CATSDSAPTGRYYSGNQPQHF
CDR3nt: TGTGCCACCAGTGATTCCGCCCCGACAGGGAGGTACTATTCCGGCAATCAGCCCCAGCATTTT

abundance: -
d_gene: TRBD2
j_gene: TRBJ2-2
v_gene: TRBV3-1/TRBV3-2
CDR3aa: CASSLGLAGPNTGELFF
CDR3nt: TGTGCCAGCAGCCTTGGACTAGCGGGTCCGAACACCGGGGAGCTGTTTTTT

abundance: -
d_gene: TRBD1
j_gene: TRBJ2-5
v_gene: TRBV11-2
CDR3aa: CASSLNRGQETQYF
CDR3nt: TGTGCCAGCAGCTTAAACAGGGGTCAAGAGACCCAGTACTTC

abundance: -
d_gene: -
j_gene: TRBJ2-1
v_gene: TRBV27
CDR3aa: CASSLNSHNEQFF
CDR3nt: TGTGCCAGCAGTTTAAACAGCCACAATGAGCAGTTCTTC

abundance: -
d_gene: TRBD1
j_gene: TRBJ2-7
v_gene: TRBV2
CDR3aa: CASSPLGTGPNEQYF
CDR3nt: TGTGCCAGCAGTCCCTTAGGGACAGGGCCAAACGAGCAGTACTTC

abundance: -
d_gene: TRBD2
j_gene: TRBJ2-5
v_gene: TRBV2
CDR3aa: CASSGNSGEETQYF
CDR3nt: TGTGCCAGCAGTGGAAATAGCGGGGAAGAGACCCAGTACTTC

abundance: -
d_gene: -
j_gene: TRBJ1-4
v_gene: TRBV5-1
CDR3aa: CASSLGEGREKLFF
CDR3nt: TGCGCCAGCAGCTTGGGGGAGGGCCGGGAAAAACTGTTTTTT

abundance: -
d_gene: -
j_gene: TRBJ2-3
v_gene: TRBV5-4
CDR3aa: CASSHTDTQYF
CDR3nt: TGTGCCAGCAGCCACACAGATACGCAGTATTTT

abundance: -
d_gene: TRBD1
j_gene: TRBJ1-1
v_gene: TRBV28
CDR3aa: CASSYYRGRDTEAFF
CDR3nt: TGTGCCAGCAGTTACTACAGGGGGCGCGACACTGAAGCTTTCTTT